The 27 T cell receptor beta chains presented below share a single source sample, sequenced in a study of CD8 T cells in ankylosing spondylitis. TCRdb independently ran MiXCR on the 5' RACE reads; one entry per CDR3 protein. There are around 280,000 distinct CDR3 sequences in the sample; 15% to 25% occur only once, and 7.8% lies in the top ten. Sequenced material: blood, either unsorted or a sorted T cell fraction (not recorded which). All receptors come from a male donor with ankylosing spondylitis or in good health (not recorded which).

This rearrangement joins TRBV7-8 to TRBJ2-1; D is unclear. The CDR3 consists of 16 residues. Germline V gene sequence: CDR1 SGHVS, CDR2 FQNEAQ. V was pared by 0 bases and J by 0 bases, with 9 bases between. CDR3 bases: TGTGCCAGCAGCTTAGCGCCCGATAGCTCCTACAATGAGCAGTTCTTC. Its protein is CASSLAPDSSYNEQFF.

This clonotype was detected only a few times. The chain recombines TRBV20-1 with TRBJ1-5, with D tentatively TRBD1 (5 bases). Germline V gene data show CDR1 as DFQATT and CDR2 as SNEGSKA (reference sequence). V lost 6 bases and J lost 6, with 12 bases in between. The CDR3 runs to 12 residues. CDR3 DNA sequence: TGCAGTGCCAGGCAGGGCAGTCAGCCCCAGCATTTT. As protein: CSARQGSQPQHF.

CDR3 sequence reads: CASRPGQELLINGYTF. CDR3 bases: TGTGCCAGCAGACCCGGACAGGAATTGCTTATAAATGGCTACACCTTC. The V call is TRBV6-2 or TRBV6-3, the J call TRBJ1-2; 7 bases agree with TRBD1. Germline-derived CDR1 and CDR2 are MNHEY and SVGEGT. The CDR3 sequence is 16 residues long. V lost 6 bases and J lost 6; bases outside the gene matches: 16.

This clonotype showed up just a few times. The V call is TRBV20-1, the J call TRBJ2-5; TRBD1 agrees at 11 bases. V lost 3 bases, J lost 5 bases, and 5 bases stayed unmatched. Germline V lookup: CDR1 DFQATT, CDR2 SNEGSKA (reference sequence). The CDR3 has 14 residues. In DNA form, the CDR3 reads TGCAGTGCTAGGGACAGGGGGCGCGGTGAGACCCAGTACTTC. Its translation: CSARDRGRGETQYF.

V usage is TRBV6-1 and J usage is TRBJ1-1; D might be TRBD1 (5 bases). Germline CDR1 is MNHNS and CDR2 is SASEGT. This CDR3 is 14 amino acids long. Trimming removed 7 bases at V and 6 bases at J, with 18 bases between. The CDR3 nucleotides read TGTGCCAGCAAATTTGAGCAGGGCAGGTCTGAAGCTTTCTTT. It encodes CASKFEQGRSEAFF.

This clonotype was observed many times. The J gene is TRBJ2-1, the V gene TRBV12-3 or TRBV12-4; TRBD1 aligns across 9 bases. The CDR3 covers 14 residues. V was pared by 3 bases and J by 7 bases, with 4 bases of the junction left unmatched. The CDR3 spells CASSFGTGLNEQFF. DNA for the CDR3: TGTGCCAGCAGTTTCGGGACAGGGTTGAATGAGCAGTTCTTC.

The V gene is TRBV20-1, the J gene TRBJ2-1; D assignment may be TRBD1 or TRBD2 (5 bases each). The V and J ends lost 5 bases and 7 bases respectively, with 9 bases between them. Looked up from germline, CDR1 is DFQATT and CDR2 is SNEGSKA (reference sequence). The CDR3 totals 11 residues. CDR3 residues: CSAQGRNEQFF. Here the CDR3 DNA reads TGCAGTGCTCAGGGACGAAATGAGCAGTTCTTC.

The table lists this clonotype with a few counts. The chain recombines TRBV28 with TRBJ1-2; D is possibly TRBD1 (5 bases). CDR1 is MDHEN and CDR2 is SYDVKM in the germline V gene. V was clipped by 3 bases and J by 2 bases, with 13 bases between them. The CDR3 loop spans 15 amino acids. The CDR3 DNA is TGTGCCAGCAGTTTGAGGGGAGGAGGAAACTATGGCTACACCTTC. This codes for CASSLRGGGNYGYTF.

V gene TRBV5-1 combines with J gene TRBJ2-1; possibly TRBD2 for D (6 bases). Trimming took off 4 bases at V and 6 bases at J, with 14 bases between the two ends. The CDR3 has 14 residues. The germline V gene has CDR1 SGHRS and CDR2 YFSETQ. CDR3 coding DNA: TGCGCCAGCAGCGCTCATACTAGCTCCAATGAGCAGTTCTTC. This gives the protein CASSAHTSSNEQFF.

The rearrangement uses TRBV2 and TRBJ2-3; D is perhaps TRBD1 (6 bases). Germline CDR1 reads SNHLY; CDR2 reads FYNNEI. The CDR3 is 15 residues long. The V end was cut by 6 bases, the J end by 2 bases, with 15 bases between. CDR3 sequence reads: CASSPGTSITDTQYF. The CDR3 bases are TGTGCCAGCAGCCCCGGGACATCGATCACAGATACGCAGTATTTT.

V and J are TRBV5-1 and TRBJ1-2; no firm D call. Trimming removed 3 bases at V and 2 bases at J, with 8 bases between. The CDR3 is 13 residues long. Per germline, CDR1 SGHRS and CDR2 YFSETQ. The CDR3: CASSSGPNYGYTF. DNA of the CDR3: TGCGCCAGCAGCTCCGGGCCCAACTATGGCTACACCTTC.

This clonotype was seen only a few times. This rearrangement joins TRBV25-1 to TRBJ2-5; tentatively, D is TRBD2 (5 bases). This CDR3 contains 15 residues. V lost 2 bases and J lost 4, with 14 bases in between. Germline V lookup: CDR1 MGHDK, CDR2 SYGVNS. The DNA of the CDR3 is TGTGCCAGCAGTGAAGCCAGACACGGAGGAGAGACCCAGTACTTC. Translated: CASSEARHGGETQYF. Full variable domain (outside the CDR3, taken from reference TRBV25-1 and TRBJ2-5): EADIYQTPRYLVIGTGKKITLECSQTMGHDKMYWYQQDPGMELHLIHYSYGVNSTEKGDLSSESTVSRIRTEHFPLTLESARPSHTSQYLCASSEARHGGETQYFGPGTRLLVL.

This clonotype has more than one count but fewer than ten. The rearrangement links TRBV12-3 or TRBV12-4 to TRBJ1-1; D may be TRBD1 (6 bases). The V gene lost 0 bases and the J gene lost 7 bases, with 9 bases spanning the gap. The CDR3 sequence is 13 residues long. The CDR3 sequence is CASSLALGGEAFF. DNA for the CDR3: TGTGCCAGCAGTTTAGCGCTAGGGGGTGAAGCTTTCTTT.

This clonotype was picked up a small number of times. The rearrangement links TRBV7-6 to TRBJ2-2; D possibly matches TRBD1 or TRBD2 (5 bases each). V was pared by 1 base and J by 5 bases, with 14 bases between. Germline V CDR1 and CDR2: SGHVS, FNYEAQ. The CDR3 runs 16 residues. For the CDR3, the DNA is TGTGCCAGCAGCTTAGTGACGGGACCAGGGACCGGGGAGCTGTTTTTT. It codes for CASSLVTGPGTGELFF.

The chain employs TRBV4-1 and TRBJ1-1; D is possibly TRBD1 (6 bases). Germline CDR1 MGHRA, CDR2 YSYEKL. V was cut by 6 bases and J by 1 base, with 9 bases left in between. The CDR3 contains 13 residues. The CDR3 DNA reads TGCGCCAGCAGAGCAGGGGAGAACACTGAAGCTTTCTTT. Residues: CASRAGENTEAFF.

This clonotype was detected many times. V and J are TRBV27 and TRBJ1-6; 7 bases fit TRBD1. There are 17 residues in the CDR3. Germline trimming cut 3 bases from V and 5 bases from J; bases unmatched to any gene: 10. Germline V lookup: CDR1 MNHEY, CDR2 SMNVEV (reference sequence). As DNA, the CDR3 is TGTGCCAGCAGTTTCAGACAGGGCGGACTAGATAATTCACCCCTCCACTTT. The encoded protein is CASSFRQGGLDNSPLHF.

The chain couples TRBV11-2 to TRBJ2-3, with TRBD2 matching over 10 bases. CDR3 length: 19 residues. V lost 1 base and J lost 0; bases outside the gene matches: 10. CDR1 SGHAT and CDR2 FQNNGV come from the germline V gene. CDR3 amino acids: CASSLVGLAGASSTDTQYF. CDR3 bases: TGTGCCAGCAGCTTAGTAGGGCTAGCGGGAGCTTCTAGCACAGATACGCAGTATTTT.

V gene TRBV25-1 combines with J gene TRBJ1-4; D remains ambiguous. V was pared by 5 bases and J by 0 bases, with 10 bases between. There are 15 residues in the CDR3. Germline V gene lookup returns CDR1 MGHDK and CDR2 SYGVNS. CDR3: CASSSRLTTNEKLFF. The DNA for the CDR3 is TGTGCCAGCAGTAGTCGACTGACAACTAATGAAAAACTGTTTTTT.

The V call is TRBV3-1, the J call TRBJ2-1; no definite D call. Germline CDR1 reads LGHDT; CDR2 reads YNNKEL (reference sequence). V lost 0 bases and J 8 bases, leaving 14 bases between the germline ends. CDR3 length: 15 residues. This CDR3 reads CASSQDLPSSYEQFF. The CDR3 DNA is TGTGCCAGCAGCCAAGATCTCCCGTCCTCGTATGAGCAGTTCTTC.

The chain is built from TRBV6-5 and TRBJ2-5; TRBD2 matches at 7 bases. The CDR3 has 15 amino acids. The germline V gene has CDR1 MNHEY and CDR2 SVGAGI. Losses at the gene ends were 4 bases for V and 3 bases for J; bases not matched to a gene: 8. CDR3 protein: CASSSVRGREETQYF. CDR3 DNA: TGTGCCAGCAGTTCGGTCCGCGGGAGAGAAGAGACCCAGTACTTC.

This clonotype was seen a single time. The chain uses TRBV27 and TRBJ2-1; 10 bases match TRBD2. The germline gives CDR1 MNHEY, CDR2 SMNVEV (reference sequence). The V and J ends lost 3 bases and 4 bases, in that order; junction bases with no gene match: 9. CDR3 length: 17 residues. The CDR3 protein is CASSFRAGGLPYNEQFF. The CDR3 coding sequence is TGTGCCAGCAGTTTTCGAGCGGGGGGGCTACCGTACAATGAGCAGTTCTTC.

This clonotype has a count of ten or more. The rearrangement links TRBV6-2 or TRBV6-3 to TRBJ2-1, with D maybe TRBD2 (6 bases). The CDR3 runs 13 residues. Per germline, CDR1 MNHEY and CDR2 SVGEGT. Deletions cut 1 base from V and 7 bases from J, with 8 bases between. The chain's CDR3 is CASSYYGGNEQFF. The CDR3 DNA is TGTGCCAGCAGTTACTACGGAGGGAATGAGCAGTTCTTC.

This clonotype was seen more than once but under ten times. The CDR3 sequence is CASSPELDRSSYEQYV. CDR3 coding DNA: TGTGCCAGCAGCCCAGAATTGGACAGGAGCTCCTACGAGCAGTACGTC. This rearrangement joins TRBV3-1 to TRBJ2-7; 7 nucleotides match TRBD1. Germline V gene lookup returns CDR1 LGHDT and CDR2 YNNKEL (reference sequence). The V and J ends lost 4 bases and 0 bases, in that order; junction bases with no gene match: 9. CDR3 length: 16 amino acids.

This clonotype was seen a few times. The CDR3 coding sequence is TGCGCCAGCAGCCCAATCGGCGGGGGGCCAGATACGCAGTATTTT. Amino acid sequence: CASSPIGGGPDTQYF. The genes are TRBV5-1 and TRBJ2-3; TRBD2 agrees at 8 bases. The CDR3 sequence is 15 residues long. V trimming: 4 bases; J trimming: 4 bases; junction bases outside the gene matches: 8. Germline V lookup: CDR1 SGHRS, CDR2 YFSETQ.

This clonotype was seen a few times. CDR3 sequence: CASSYTADTQYF. For the CDR3, the DNA is TGTGCCAGCAGTTATACCGCAGATACGCAGTATTTT. J is TRBJ2-3 and V is TRBV6-6, with unresolved D. Germline CDR1 reads MNHNY; CDR2 reads SVGAGI (reference sequence). The CDR3 covers 12 residues. V was shortened by 3 bases and J by 4 bases, with 5 bases between the two germline ends.

The V and J genes are TRBV4-1 and TRBJ1-2; D is undetermined. Per the germline V gene, CDR1 is MGHRA and CDR2 is YSYEKL. V was cut by 1 base and J by 8 bases, with 17 bases left in between. The CDR3 covers 15 residues. The CDR3 region has the DNA TGCGCCAGCAGCCAAGTCACTCGGTTTTCGGGCGGCTACACCTTC. Amino acids: CASSQVTRFSGGYTF.

The chain employs TRBV30 and TRBJ1-1; 9 nucleotides agree with TRBD1. This CDR3 spans 13 amino acids. Germline-derived CDR1 and CDR2 are GTSNPN and SVGIG (reference sequence). The junction had 4 bases not matched to a gene; V was cut back by 8 bases and J by 0 bases. The CDR3 is CAHDRGMNTEAFF. For the CDR3, the DNA is TGTGCCCATGACAGGGGGATGAACACTGAAGCTTTCTTT.